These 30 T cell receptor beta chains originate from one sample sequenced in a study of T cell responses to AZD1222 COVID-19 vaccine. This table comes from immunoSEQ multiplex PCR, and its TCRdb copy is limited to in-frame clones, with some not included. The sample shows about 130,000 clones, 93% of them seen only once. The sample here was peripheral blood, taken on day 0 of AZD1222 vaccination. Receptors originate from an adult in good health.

The CDR3 nucleotides are TGCAGTGCTAGAAACAGCTACGAGCAGTACTTC. It codes for CSARNSYEQYF. This sequence joins TRBV20-1 and TRBJ2-7; D unclear. The CDR3 has 11 amino acids. Per germline, CDR1 DFQATT and CDR2 SNEGSKA (reference sequence). With 2 bases removed from V and 3 bases from J, the gap between germline ends came to 5 bases.

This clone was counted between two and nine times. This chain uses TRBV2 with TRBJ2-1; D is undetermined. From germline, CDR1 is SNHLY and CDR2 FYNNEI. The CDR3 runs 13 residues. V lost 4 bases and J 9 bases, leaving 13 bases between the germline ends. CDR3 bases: TGTGCCAGCAGTGGGGTGGGGTTAGTTGAGCAGTTCTTC. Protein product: CASSGVGLVEQFF.

The CDR3 nucleotides read TGTGCCAGCAGTGAACAGGGTGAATCACCCCTCCACTTT. Protein: CASSEQGESPLHF. The chain is built from TRBV2 and TRBJ1-6; D is perhaps TRBD1 (5 bases). Germline CDR1 reads SNHLY; CDR2 reads FYNNEI. The CDR3 covers 13 residues. V lost 2 bases to trimming and J lost 10 bases, with 9 bases between them.

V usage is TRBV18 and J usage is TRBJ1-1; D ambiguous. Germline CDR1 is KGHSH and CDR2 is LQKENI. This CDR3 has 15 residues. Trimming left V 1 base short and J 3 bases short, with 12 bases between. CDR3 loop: CASSPQTDSYTEAFF. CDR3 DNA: TGTGCCAGCTCACCACAGACGGATTCGTACACTGAAGCTTTCTTT.

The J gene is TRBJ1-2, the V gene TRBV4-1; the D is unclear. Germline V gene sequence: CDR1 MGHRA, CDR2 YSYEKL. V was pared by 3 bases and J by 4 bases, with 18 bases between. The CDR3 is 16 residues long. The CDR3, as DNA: TGCGCCAGCAGCCAGCCCGGGGTTCGTGGCGGCTATGGCTACACCTTC. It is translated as CASSQPGVRGGYGYTF.

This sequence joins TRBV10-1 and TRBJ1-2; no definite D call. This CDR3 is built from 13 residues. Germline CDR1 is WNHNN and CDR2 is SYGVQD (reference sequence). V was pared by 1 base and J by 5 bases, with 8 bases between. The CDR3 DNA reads TGCGCCAGCAGTGAGTACGCGGAATATGGCTACACCTTC. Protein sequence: CASSEYAEYGYTF.

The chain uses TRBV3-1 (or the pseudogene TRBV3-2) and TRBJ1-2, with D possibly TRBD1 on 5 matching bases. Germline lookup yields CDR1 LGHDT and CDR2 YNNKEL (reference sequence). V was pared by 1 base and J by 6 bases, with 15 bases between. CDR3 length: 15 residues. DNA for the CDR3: TGTGCCAGCAGCCAAGGGACTCGGAGGGGTCATGGCTACACCTTC. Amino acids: CASSQGTRRGHGYTF.

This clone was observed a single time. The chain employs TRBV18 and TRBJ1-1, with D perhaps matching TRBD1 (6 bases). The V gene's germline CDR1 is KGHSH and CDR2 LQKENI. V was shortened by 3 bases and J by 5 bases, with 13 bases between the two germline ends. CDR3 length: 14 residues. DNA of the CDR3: TGTGCCAGCTCACCTATAGGGGGGGGGACTGAAGCTTTCTTT. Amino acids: CASSPIGGGTEAFF.

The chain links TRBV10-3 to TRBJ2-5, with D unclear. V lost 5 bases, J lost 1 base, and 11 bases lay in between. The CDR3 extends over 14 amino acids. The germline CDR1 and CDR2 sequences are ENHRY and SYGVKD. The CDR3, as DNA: TGTGCCATCAGTCTCCATCGAGGCCAAGAGACCCAGTACTTC. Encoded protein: CAISLHRGQETQYF.

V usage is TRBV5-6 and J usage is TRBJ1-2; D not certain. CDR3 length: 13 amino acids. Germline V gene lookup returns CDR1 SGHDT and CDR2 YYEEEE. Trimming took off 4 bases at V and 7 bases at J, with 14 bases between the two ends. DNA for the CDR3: TGTGCCAGCAGCCTACCAAGCACCAGTGGCTACACCTTC. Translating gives CASSLPSTSGYTF.

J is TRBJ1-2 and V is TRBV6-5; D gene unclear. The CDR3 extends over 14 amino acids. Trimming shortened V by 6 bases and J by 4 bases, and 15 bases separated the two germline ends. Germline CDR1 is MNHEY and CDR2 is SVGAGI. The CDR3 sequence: CASRRTSGGYGYTF. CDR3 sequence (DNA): TGTGCCAGCAGGAGGACCTCCGGTGGCTATGGCTACACCTTC.

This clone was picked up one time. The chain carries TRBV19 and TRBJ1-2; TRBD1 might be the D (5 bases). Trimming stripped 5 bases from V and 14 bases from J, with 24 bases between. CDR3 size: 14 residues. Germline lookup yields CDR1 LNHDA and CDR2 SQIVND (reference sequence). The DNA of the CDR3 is TGTGCCAGTAGTGGGGCCGGCTCCCGGGCCCCCCCTACCTTC. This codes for CASSGAGSRAPPTF. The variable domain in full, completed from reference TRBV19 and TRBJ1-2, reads DGGITQSPKYLFRKEGQNVTLSCEQNLNHDAMYWYRQDPGQGLRLIYYSQIVNDFQKGDIAEGYSVSREKKESFPLTVTSAQKNPTAFYLCASSGAGSRAPPTFGSGTRLTVV.

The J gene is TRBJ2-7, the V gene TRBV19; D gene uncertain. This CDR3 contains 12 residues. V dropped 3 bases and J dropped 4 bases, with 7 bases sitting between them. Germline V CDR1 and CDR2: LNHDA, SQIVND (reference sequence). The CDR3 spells CASSIPGYEQYF. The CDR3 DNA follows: TGTGCCAGTAGTATTCCAGGTTACGAGCAGTACTTC.

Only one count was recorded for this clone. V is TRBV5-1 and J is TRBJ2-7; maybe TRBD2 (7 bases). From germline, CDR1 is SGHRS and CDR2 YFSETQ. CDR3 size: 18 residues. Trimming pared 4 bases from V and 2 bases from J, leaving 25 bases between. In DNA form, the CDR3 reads TGCGCCAGCAGCATTCCCGAAGACGGGGGGCCAATAGCCTACGAGCAGTACTTC. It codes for CASSIPEDGGPIAYEQYF.

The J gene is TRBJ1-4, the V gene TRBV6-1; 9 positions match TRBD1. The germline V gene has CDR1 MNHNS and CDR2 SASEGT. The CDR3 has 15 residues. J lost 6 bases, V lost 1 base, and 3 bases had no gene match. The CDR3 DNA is TGTGCCAGCAGTGAAGGCGGACAGGGGTATGAAAAACTGTTTTTT. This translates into CASSEGGQGYEKLFF.

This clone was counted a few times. The CDR3: CASSLISTGNTIYF. The CDR3 DNA reads as TGTGCCAGCAGCTTAATTTCGACTGGAAACACCATATATTTT. This chain uses TRBV13 with TRBJ1-3; D not resolved. Germline CDR1 is PRHDT and CDR2 is FYEKMQ (reference sequence). The V gene lost 2 bases and the J gene lost 2 bases, with 7 bases spanning the gap. This CDR3 contains 14 residues.

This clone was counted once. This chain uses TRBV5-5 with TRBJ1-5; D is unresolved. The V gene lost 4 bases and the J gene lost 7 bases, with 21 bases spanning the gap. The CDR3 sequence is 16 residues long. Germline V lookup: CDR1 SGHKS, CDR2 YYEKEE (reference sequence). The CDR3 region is CASSLRLTFGEQPQHF. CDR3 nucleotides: TGTGCCAGCAGCCTGAGGTTGACATTCGGGGAGCAGCCCCAGCATTTT.

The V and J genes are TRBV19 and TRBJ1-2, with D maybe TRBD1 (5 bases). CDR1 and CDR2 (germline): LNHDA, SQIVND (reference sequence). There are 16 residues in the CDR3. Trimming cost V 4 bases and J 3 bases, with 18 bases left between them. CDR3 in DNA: TGTGCCAGTAGTACCCGCTCCGGGACGACCTACTATGGCTACACCTTC. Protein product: CASSTRSGTTYYGYTF.

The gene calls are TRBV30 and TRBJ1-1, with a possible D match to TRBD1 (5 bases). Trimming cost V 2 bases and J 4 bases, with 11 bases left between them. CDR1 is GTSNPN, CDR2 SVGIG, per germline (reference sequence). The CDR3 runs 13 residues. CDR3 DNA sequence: TGTGCCTGGAGTCTTATGACAGCCACTGAAGCTTTCTTT. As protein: CAWSLMTATEAFF.

The CDR3 DNA reads TGTGCCAGTCAGGACAGAATGGACTCACCCCTCCACTTT. Its protein product is CASQDRMDSPLHF. V usage is TRBV7-6 and J usage is TRBJ1-6; a possible D gene is TRBD1 (6 bases). Trimming removed 9 bases from V and 10 bases from J, with 16 bases in between. The CDR3 is 13 amino acids. CDR1 SGHVS and CDR2 FNYEAQ come from the germline V gene.

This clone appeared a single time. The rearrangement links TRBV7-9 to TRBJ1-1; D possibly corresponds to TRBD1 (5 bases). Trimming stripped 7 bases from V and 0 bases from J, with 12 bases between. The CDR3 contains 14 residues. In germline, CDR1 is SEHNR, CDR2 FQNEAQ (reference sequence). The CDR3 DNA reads TGTGCCAGCACCCTCGGGACGGTGAACACTGAAGCTTTCTTT. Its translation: CASTLGTVNTEAFF.

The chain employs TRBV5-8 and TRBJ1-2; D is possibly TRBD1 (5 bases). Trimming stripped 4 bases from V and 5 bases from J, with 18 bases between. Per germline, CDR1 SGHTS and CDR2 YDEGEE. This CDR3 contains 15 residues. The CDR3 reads CASSLEQGLIYGYTF. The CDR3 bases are TGTGCCAGCAGCCTGGAGCAGGGACTAATATATGGCTACACCTTC.

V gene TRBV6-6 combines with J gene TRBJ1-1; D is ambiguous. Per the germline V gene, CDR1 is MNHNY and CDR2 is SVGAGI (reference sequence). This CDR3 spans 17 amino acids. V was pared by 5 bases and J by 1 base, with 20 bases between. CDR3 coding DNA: TGTGCCAGCAGTCCCGGAGTTAAGTTGGAAACGAACACTGAAGCTTTCTTT. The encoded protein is CASSPGVKLETNTEAFF.

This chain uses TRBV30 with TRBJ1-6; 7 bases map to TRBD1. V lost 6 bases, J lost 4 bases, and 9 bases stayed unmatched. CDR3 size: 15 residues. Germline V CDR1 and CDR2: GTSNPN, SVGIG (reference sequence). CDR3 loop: CACSTGTFYNSPLHF. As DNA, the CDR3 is TGTGCCTGTTCGACAGGGACCTTTTATAATTCACCCCTCCACTTT.

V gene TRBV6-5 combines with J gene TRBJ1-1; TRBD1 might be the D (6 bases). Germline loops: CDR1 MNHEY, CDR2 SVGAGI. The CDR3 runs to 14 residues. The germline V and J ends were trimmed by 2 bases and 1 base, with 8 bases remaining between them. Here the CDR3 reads CASSYGTRNTEAFF. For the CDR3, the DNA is TGTGCCAGCAGTTACGGGACACGGAACACTGAAGCTTTCTTT.

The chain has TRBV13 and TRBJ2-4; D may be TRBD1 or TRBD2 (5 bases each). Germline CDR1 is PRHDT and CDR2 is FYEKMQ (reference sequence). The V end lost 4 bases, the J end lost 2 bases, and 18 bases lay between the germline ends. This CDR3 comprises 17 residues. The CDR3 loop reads CASSSGPRGVTKNIQYF. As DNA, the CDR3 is TGTGCCAGCAGCTCGGGTCCCCGGGGCGTAACCAAAAACATTCAGTACTTC.

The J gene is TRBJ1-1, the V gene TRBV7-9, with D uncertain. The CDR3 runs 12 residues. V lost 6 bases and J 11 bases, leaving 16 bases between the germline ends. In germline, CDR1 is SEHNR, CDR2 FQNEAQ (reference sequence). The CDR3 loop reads CASSFDMNRAFF. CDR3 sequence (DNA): TGTGCCAGCAGTTTTGATATGAATCGGGCTTTCTTT.

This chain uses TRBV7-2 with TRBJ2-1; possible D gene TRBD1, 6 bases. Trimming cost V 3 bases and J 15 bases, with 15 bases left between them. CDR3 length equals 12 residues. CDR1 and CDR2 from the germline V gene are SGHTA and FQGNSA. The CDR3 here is CASSFSGTRLFF. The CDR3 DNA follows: TGTGCCAGCAGCTTTTCTGGGACAAGGTTGTTCTTC.

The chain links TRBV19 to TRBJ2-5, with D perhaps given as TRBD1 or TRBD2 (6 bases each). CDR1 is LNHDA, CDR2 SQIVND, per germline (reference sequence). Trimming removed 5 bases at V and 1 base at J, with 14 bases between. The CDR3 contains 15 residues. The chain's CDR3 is CASSWGAAAQETQYF. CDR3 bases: TGTGCCAGTAGTTGGGGGGCGGCGGCCCAAGAGACCCAGTACTTC. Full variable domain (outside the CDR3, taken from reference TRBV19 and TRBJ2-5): DGGITQSPKYLFRKEGQNVTLSCEQNLNHDAMYWYRQDPGQGLRLIYYSQIVNDFQKGDIAEGYSVSREKKESFPLTVTSAQKNPTAFYLCASSWGAAAQETQYFGPGTRLLVL.

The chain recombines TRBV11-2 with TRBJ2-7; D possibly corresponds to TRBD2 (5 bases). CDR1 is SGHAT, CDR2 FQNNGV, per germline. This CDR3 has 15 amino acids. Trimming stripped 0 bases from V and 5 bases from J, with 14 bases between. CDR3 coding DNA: TGTGCCAGCAGCTTAGACCGGGATCAAGACGACGAGCAGTACTTC. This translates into CASSLDRDQDDEQYF.